The table lists the clone carrying this T cell receptor beta chain with a few counts. Antigen: not known. Sequenced with the Oncomine TCR Beta short-read assay was DNA taken from cultured CD4+ T cells. Researchers extracted genomic DNA from CD4+ T cells that had been cultured. TCRdb re-derived calls from the PCR reads in MiXCR, one entry per CDR3 protein. This sample has 10,000 or so distinct CDR3 sequences, with around a third found just once. Treatment here: roughly 10-day PBMC culture with coronavirus spike peptide pools or control peptides (ViraFEST assay). Collection of the unexposed donor's CD4+ T cells took place before the COVID-19 pandemic (2011-2018). The sample belongs to a study of vaccination and CD4 T cells after COVID-19. Across the whole study: Overlapping peptides covering the spike proteins of SARS-CoV-2, HCoV-NL63, HCoV-OC43 and HCoV-229E were added to stimulate cells.

Trimming shortened V by 5 bases and J by 4 bases, and 14 bases separated the two germline ends. Per germline, CDR1 MGHDK and CDR2 SYGVNS. The CDR3 loop spans 14 amino acids. V and J are TRBV25-1 and TRBJ1-1; D gene uncertain. The material sequenced was CD4+ T cells from blood, cultured in vitro. This receptor was obtained from a human donor in good health. DNA for the CDR3: TGTGCCAGCAGTCCGGCTCTATGGGGCACTGAAGCTTTCTTT. Its translation: CASSPALWGTEAFF.